This T cell receptor (beta chain) was sequenced during a study of CD8+ T cells in alopecia areata. Study results and caveats: Affected lesional scalp, above all in alopecia totalis/universalis, was more clonal than normal scalp. The study also sequences resident alphabeta T cells of normal skin in scalp samples.

Concerning this clone: As yet, its antigen is unknown.

Obtained from alopecia areata patients were lesional scalp punch biopsies along with peripheral blood. A FACSAria was used to sort CD4+ and CD8+ T cells. These cells came from PBMCs. The germline V and J ends were trimmed by 0 bases and 4 bases, with 9 bases remaining between them. The CDR3 is 14 amino acids. Germline CDR1 MGHRA, CDR2 YSYEKL. Following extraction, RNA underwent reverse transcription to cDNA, which served as the sequencing template. Measured with immunoSEQ multiplex PCR; TCRdb has only the in-frame clones, and not every one. The sample lists more than 150,000 clones, around 50% occurring once.

The source of this sequence is a human donor with alopecia areata. The chain has TRBV4-1 and TRBJ1-2; tentative D call: TRBD1 (5 bases). The sequencing used CD4+ T cells sorted from blood, collected at week 0. The DNA for the CDR3 is TGCGCCAGCAGCCAAGACGGGGCGTCCTATGGCTACACCTTC. It yields the protein CASSQDGASYGYTF.